This T cell receptor (beta chain) was recorded in a study of beta chain features in type 1 diabetes. Germline V gives CDR1 SGHRS, CDR2 YFSETQ. V lost 2 bases, J lost 8 bases, and 4 bases stayed unmatched. The CDR3 has 15 amino acids. In its sample, this clone was seen a few times. The antigen is not known. Expressed TCRB transcripts were sequenced, since all the RNA that had been isolated was reverse transcribed. Libraries were prepared by immunoSEQ multiplex PCR; TCRdb keeps only in-frame clonotypes and omits some of them. The sample lists hundreds of thousands of clones, 15% to 17% occurring once. Study-wide results and caveats: For patients, the naive, central memory and Treg TCRB repertoires appeared more alike than for healthy donors.

The genes are TRBV5-1 and TRBJ2-1; TRBD2 agrees at 13 bases. The sample consisted of naive CD4+ T cells from blood. The receptor comes from a man aged 18-30 years in good health. For the CDR3, the DNA is TGCGCCAGCAGCTTACTAGCGGGAGGGGGCCATGAGCAGTTCTTC. Translated: CASSLLAGGGHEQFF.